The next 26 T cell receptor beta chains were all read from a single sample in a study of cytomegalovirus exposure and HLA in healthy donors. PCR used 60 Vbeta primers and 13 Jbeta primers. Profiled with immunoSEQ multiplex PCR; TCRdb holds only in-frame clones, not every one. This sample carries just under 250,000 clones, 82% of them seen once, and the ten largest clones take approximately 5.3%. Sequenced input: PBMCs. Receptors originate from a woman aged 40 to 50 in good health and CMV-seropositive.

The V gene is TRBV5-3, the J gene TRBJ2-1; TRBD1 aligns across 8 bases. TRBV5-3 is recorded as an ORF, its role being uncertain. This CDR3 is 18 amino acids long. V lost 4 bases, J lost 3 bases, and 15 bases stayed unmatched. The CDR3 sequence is CARSGTGTDVDGYNEQFF. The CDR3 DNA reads TGTGCCAGAAGCGGGACAGGTACGGACGTGGACGGCTACAATGAGCAGTTCTTC.

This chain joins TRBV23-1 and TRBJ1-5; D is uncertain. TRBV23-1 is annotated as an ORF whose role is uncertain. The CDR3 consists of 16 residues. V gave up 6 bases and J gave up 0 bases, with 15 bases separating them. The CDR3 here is CASSSQSGGSNQPQHF. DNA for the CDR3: TGCGCCAGCAGCAGTCAATCGGGAGGTAGCAATCAGCCCCAGCATTTT.

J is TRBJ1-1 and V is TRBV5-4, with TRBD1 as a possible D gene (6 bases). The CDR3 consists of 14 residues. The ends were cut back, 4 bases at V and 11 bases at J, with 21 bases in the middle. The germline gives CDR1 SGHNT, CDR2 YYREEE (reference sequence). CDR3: CASSPLQGGDRAFF. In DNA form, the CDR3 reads TGTGCCAGCAGCCCGCTACAGGGTGGTGATAGGGCTTTCTTT.

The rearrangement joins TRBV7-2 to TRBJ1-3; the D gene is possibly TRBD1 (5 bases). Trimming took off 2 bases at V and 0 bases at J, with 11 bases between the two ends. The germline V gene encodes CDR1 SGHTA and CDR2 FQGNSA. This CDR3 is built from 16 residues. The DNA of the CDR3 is TGTGCCAGCAGCTTAAATGGGGCGAACTCTGGAAACACCATATATTTT. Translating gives CASSLNGANSGNTIYF.

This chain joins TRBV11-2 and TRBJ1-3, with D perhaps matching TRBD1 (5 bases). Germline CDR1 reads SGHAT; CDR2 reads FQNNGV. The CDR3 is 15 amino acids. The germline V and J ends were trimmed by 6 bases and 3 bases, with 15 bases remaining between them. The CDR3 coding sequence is TGTGCCAGCAGGAGTCCCAGGGTTGGTGGAAACACCATATATTTT. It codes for CASRSPRVGGNTIYF.

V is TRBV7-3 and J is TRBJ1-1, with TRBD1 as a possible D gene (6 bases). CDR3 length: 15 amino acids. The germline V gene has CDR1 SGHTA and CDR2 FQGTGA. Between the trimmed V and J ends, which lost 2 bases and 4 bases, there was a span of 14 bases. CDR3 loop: CASSLRLGGPTEAFF. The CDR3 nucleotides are TGTGCCAGCAGCTTACGGCTTGGGGGCCCCACTGAAGCTTTCTTT.

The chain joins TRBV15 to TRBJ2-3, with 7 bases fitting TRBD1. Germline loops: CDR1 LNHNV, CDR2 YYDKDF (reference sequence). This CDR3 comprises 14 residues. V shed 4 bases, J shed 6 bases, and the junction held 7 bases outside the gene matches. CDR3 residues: CATSNSRGSDTQYF. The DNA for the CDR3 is TGTGCCACCAGCAACAGCAGGGGGTCCGATACGCAGTATTTT.

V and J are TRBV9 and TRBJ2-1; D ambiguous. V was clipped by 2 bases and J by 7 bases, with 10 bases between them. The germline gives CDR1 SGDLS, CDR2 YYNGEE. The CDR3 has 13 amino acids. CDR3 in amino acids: CASSVSEMNEQFF. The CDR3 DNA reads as TGTGCCAGCAGCGTCTCTGAGATGAATGAGCAGTTCTTC.

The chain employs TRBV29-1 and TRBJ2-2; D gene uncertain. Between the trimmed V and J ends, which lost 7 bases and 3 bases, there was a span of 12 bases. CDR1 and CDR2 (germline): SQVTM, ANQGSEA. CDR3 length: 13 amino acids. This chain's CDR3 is CSGRGADTGELFF. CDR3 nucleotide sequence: TGCAGCGGGCGAGGCGCAGACACCGGGGAGCTGTTTTTT.

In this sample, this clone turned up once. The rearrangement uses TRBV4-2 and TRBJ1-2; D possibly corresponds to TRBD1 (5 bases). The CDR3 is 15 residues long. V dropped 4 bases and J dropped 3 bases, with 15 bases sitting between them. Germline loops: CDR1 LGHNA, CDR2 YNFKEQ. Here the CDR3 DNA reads TGTGCCAGCAGCCCGGACTGGGAGGGGTACTATGGCTACACCTTC. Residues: CASSPDWEGYYGYTF.

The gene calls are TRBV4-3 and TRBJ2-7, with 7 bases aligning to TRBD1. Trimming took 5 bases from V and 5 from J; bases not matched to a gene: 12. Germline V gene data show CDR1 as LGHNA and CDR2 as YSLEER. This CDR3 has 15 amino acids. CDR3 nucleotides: TGCGCCAGCAGCACCCAAGGGACAGACTTGAACGAGCAGTACTTC. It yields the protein CASSTQGTDLNEQYF.

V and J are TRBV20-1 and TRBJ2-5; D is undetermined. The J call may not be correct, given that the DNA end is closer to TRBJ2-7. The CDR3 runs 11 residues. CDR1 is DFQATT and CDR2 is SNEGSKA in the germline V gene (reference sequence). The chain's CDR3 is CSAIKTYEQYF. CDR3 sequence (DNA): TGCAGTGCTATCAAAACCTACGAGCAGTACTTC.

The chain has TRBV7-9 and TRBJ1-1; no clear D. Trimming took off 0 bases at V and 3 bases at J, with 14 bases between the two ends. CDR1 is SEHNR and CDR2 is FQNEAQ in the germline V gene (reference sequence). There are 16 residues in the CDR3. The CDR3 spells CASSLARAARDTEAFF. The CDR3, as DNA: TGTGCCAGCAGCTTAGCGAGGGCAGCGCGGGACACTGAAGCTTTCTTT.

CDR3 bases: TGCAGCGTAGGCGGACAGGGCCGCCCTTACGAGCAGTACTTC. Amino acid sequence: CSVGGQGRPYEQYF. The genes are TRBV29-1 and TRBJ2-7; 8 nucleotides align to TRBD1. CDR1 and CDR2 from the germline V gene are SQVTM and ANQGSEA. V lost 6 bases and J lost 4; bases outside the gene matches: 11. There are 14 residues in the CDR3.

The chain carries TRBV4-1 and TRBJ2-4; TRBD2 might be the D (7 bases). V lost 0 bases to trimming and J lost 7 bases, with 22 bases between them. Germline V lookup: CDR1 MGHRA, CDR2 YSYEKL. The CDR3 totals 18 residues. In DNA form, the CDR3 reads TGCGCCAGCAGCCAAGAAGGGGGGGAATACATCAAAAGTAACATTCAGTACTTC. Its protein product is CASSQEGGEYIKSNIQYF.

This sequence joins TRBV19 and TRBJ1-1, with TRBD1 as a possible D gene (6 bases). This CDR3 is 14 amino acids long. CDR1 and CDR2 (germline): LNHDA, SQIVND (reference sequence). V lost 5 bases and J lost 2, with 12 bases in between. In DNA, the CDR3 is TGTGCCAGTAGTCCAAACAGGGACAACACTGAAGCTTTCTTT. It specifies CASSPNRDNTEAFF.

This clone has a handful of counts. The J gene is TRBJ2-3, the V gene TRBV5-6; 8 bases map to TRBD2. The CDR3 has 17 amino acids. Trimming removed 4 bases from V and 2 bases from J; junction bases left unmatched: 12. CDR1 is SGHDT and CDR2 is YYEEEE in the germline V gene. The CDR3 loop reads CASSETGLGPFTDTQYF. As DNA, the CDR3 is TGTGCCAGCAGCGAGACGGGACTAGGCCCCTTCACAGATACGCAGTATTTT.

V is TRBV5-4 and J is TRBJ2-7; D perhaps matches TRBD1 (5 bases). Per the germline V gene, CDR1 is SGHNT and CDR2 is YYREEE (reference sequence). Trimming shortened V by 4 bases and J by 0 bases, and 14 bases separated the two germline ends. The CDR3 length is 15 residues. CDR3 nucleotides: TGTGCCAGCAGCGGCGAATCAGGGTTCTCCTACGAGCAGTACTTC. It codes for CASSGESGFSYEQYF.

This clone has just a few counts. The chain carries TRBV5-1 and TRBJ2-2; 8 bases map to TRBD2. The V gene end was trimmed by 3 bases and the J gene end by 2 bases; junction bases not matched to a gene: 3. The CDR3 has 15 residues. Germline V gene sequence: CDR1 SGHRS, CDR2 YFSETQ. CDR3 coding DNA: TGCGCCAGCAGCTGGAGCGGGAGCAACACCGGGGAGCTGTTTTTT. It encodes CASSWSGSNTGELFF.

CDR3 in amino acids: CAWAGSNEKLFF. The CDR3 DNA sequence: TGTGCCTGGGCCGGGAGTAATGAAAAACTGTTTTTT. V usage is TRBV30 and J usage is TRBJ1-4; unclear D gene. V was clipped by 5 bases and J by 4 bases, with 8 bases between them. The CDR3 is 12 amino acids. Germline CDR1 is GTSNPN and CDR2 is SVGIG (reference sequence).

Here the CDR3 DNA reads TGTGCCAGCAGCTTACCCCGTGTCGGGGTAATCACCGGGGAGCTGTTTTTT. Translated: CASSLPRVGVITGELFF. The chain has TRBV11-2 and TRBJ2-2, with a tentative D call TRBD2 (5 bases). The CDR3 covers 17 residues. The V end was cut by 2 bases, the J end by 4 bases, with 17 bases between. The germline V gene has CDR1 SGHAT and CDR2 FQNNGV.

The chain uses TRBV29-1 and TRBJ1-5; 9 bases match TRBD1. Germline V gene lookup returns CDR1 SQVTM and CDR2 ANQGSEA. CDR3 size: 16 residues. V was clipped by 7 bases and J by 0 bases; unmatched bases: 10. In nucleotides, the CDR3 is TGCAGCGCAATCACAGGGGGCACATATAGCAATCAGCCCCAGCATTTT. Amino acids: CSAITGGTYSNQPQHF.

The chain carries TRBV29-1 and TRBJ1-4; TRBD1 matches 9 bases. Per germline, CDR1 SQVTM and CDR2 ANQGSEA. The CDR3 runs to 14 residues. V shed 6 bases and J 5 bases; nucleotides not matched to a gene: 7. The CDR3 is CSVGTGTGNEKLFF. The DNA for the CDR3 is TGCAGCGTCGGCACCGGGACAGGGAATGAAAAACTGTTTTTT.

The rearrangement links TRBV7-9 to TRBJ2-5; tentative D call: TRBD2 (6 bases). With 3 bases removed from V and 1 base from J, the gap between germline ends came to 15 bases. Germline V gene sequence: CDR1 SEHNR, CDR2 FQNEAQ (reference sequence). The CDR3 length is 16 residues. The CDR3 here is CASSFRRAAAQETQYF. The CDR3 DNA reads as TGTGCCAGCAGCTTCCGGAGGGCTGCAGCCCAAGAGACCCAGTACTTC.

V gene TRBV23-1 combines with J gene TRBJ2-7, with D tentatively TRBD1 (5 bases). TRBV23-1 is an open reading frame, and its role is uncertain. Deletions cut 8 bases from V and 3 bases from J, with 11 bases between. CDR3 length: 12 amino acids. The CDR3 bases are TGCGCCAGCCGCGCAGGGTTCTACGAGCAGTACTTC. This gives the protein CASRAGFYEQYF.

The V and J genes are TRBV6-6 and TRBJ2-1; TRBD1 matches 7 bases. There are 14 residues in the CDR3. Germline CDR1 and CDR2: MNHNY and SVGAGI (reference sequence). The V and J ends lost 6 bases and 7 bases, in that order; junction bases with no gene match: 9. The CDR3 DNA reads TGTGCCAGCAGGCCGGGACAGAGAAGAAATGAGCAGTTCTTC. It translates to CASRPGQRRNEQFF.